A selection of T cell receptor beta chains follows, all from one sample in a study of blood T cells in healthy people across ages. Using its own MiXCR run on the 5' RACE reads, TCRdb lists one record per CDR3 protein. The top ten clones hold 13% of a sample with 800,000 to 1,000,000 distinct CDR3 sequences, around 46% of them seen once. Sequencing input: blood. The receptor set was obtained from a man between 25 and 39 years old in good health. Both conserved end residues are part of each CDR3. A D gene is named only where the DNA matches it firmly. Some rows mark clone size as missing; the rest say once, few, many or name a class of expanded clone.

TRBV7-9,-,14,-,TRBJ1-6,TGTGCCAGCAGCCCCAGAATTACAGGTTCACCCCTCCACTTT,CASSPRITGSPLHF
TRBV10-3,-,13,once,TRBJ2-7,TGTGCCATCAGTGACAGCCTCGACTACGAGCAGTACTTC,CAISDSLDYEQYF
TRBV2,TRBD1,14,-,TRBJ2-5,TGTGCCAGCAGGGTGACAGGGGGCGATGGGACCCAGTACTTC,CASRVTGGDGTQYF
TRBV7-8,-,15,few,TRBJ2-7,TGTGCCAGCAGGCCCCGGACAGAAATTTACTACGAGCAGTACTTC,CASRPRTEIYYEQYF
TRBV28,TRBD1,17,few,TRBJ1-1,TGTGCCAGCAGCTACCGTCCGGGGACAGGTCCGAACACTGAAGCTTTCTTT,CASSYRPGTGPNTEAFF
TRBV3-1,TRBD2,16,-,TRBJ2-3,TGTGCCAGCAGCCAGTCCAGACTAGCATTGGCAGATACGCAGTATTTT,CASSQSRLALADTQYF
TRBV29-1,-,12,-,TRBJ2-1,TGCAGCGTTGATACAGCTCGGGGTGAGCAGTTCTTC,CSVDTARGEQFF
TRBV20-1,TRBD1,14,-,TRBJ2-1,TGCAGTGCTAGGGGACAGCCAGCGATCAATGAGCAGTTCTTC,CSARGQPAINEQFF
TRBV11-2,-,11,-,TRBJ2-1,TGTGCCAGCAGCTCGGTTTGGGAACAGTTCTTC,CASSSVWEQFF
TRBV12-3/TRBV12-4,-,13,-,TRBJ2-4,TGTGCCAGCAGTTTTGGAGGTGCGAGTGAGCAGTACTTC,CASSFGGASEQYF
TRBV7-8,TRBD1,14,-,TRBJ2-7,TGTGCCAGCAGCTTAGAGTGGGACAGCTACGAGCAGTACTTC,CASSLEWDSYEQYF
TRBV27,TRBD2,17,-,TRBJ2-7,TGTGCCAGCAGTTCGGGGACTAGCGGGGGCCTAATCGGCGAGCAGTACTTC,CASSSGTSGGLIGEQYF
TRBV14,TRBD2,15,-,TRBJ2-1,TGTGCCAGCAGCCAAAGAGCGGGGGATGGAGATGAGCAGTTCTTC,CASSQRAGDGDEQFF
TRBV12-3/TRBV12-4,TRBD1,14,-,TRBJ1-5,TGTGCCAGCAGTTCTACAGGGGACGGTCAGCCCCAGCATTTT,CASSSTGDGQPQHF
TRBV9,-,14,many,TRBJ1-6,TGTGCCAGCAGCGTGCAGGGCGGCAATTCACCCCTCCACTTT,CASSVQGGNSPLHF
TRBV20-1,TRBD2,14,-,TRBJ2-1,TGCAGTGCTAGTAGCGGGCCGCGGGAGAATGAGCAGTTCTTC,CSASSGPRENEQFF
TRBV15,-,14,few,TRBJ1-2,TGTGCCACCAGCAGAGATCTGAACGGGTATGGCTACACCTTC,CATSRDLNGYGYTF
TRBV5-1,-,16,few,TRBJ1-4,TGCGCCAGCAGCCCAAACACCCTTTTCCAGAATGAAAAACTGTTTTTT,CASSPNTLFQNEKLFF
TRBV29-1,-,10,-,TRBJ2-1,TGCAGCGTTTATGGGACCGGGCAGTTCTTC,CSVYGTGQFF
TRBV28,TRBD2,17,-,TRBJ2-6,TGTGCCAGCAGAGCGACTAGCGGTTACTCTGGGGCCAACGTCCTGACTTTC,CASRATSGYSGANVLTF
TRBV5-1,-,14,-,TRBJ2-3,TGCGCCAGCGCCGTGGAGGACGACACAGATACGCAGTATTTT,CASAVEDDTDTQYF
TRBV7-2,TRBD1,14,-,TRBJ1-4,TGTGCCAGCAGCCGGCAGGGGGCGCCTGAAAAACTGTTTTTT,CASSRQGAPEKLFF
TRBV20-1,TRBD1,16,once,TRBJ2-3,TGCAGTGCTAGAGATCGGGGACAGGGCCCCACAGATACGCAGTATTTT,CSARDRGQGPTDTQYF
TRBV2,-,13,-,TRBJ2-7,TGTGCCAGCAGTGGAGCGGAAAAGAACGAGCAGTACTTC,CASSGAEKNEQYF
TRBV2,TRBD1,15,-,TRBJ2-1,TGTGCCAGTCGGAAAAGGACAGGAGACTACAATGAGCAGTTCTTC,CASRKRTGDYNEQFF
TRBV20-1,-,14,-,TRBJ1-5,TGCAGTGCTCCCACGACGGGGGGAGGACAGCCCCAGCATTTT,CSAPTTGGGQPQHF
TRBV15,-,13,-,TRBJ2-1,TGTGCCACCAGCAGAGAGATCAACAATGAGCAGTTCTTC,CATSREINNEQFF
TRBV13,-,12,many,TRBJ2-7,TGTGCCAGCAGCAAGAGCTCCTACGAGCAGTACTTC,CASSKSSYEQYF
TRBV6-2/TRBV6-3,TRBD1,15,once,TRBJ2-1,TGTGCCAGTTCGCAGGAGGAGACAGGGGGGAATGAGCAGTTCTTC,CASSQEETGGNEQFF
TRBV2,TRBD1,14,-,TRBJ1-2,TGTGCCAGCAGTGAGGGACAGCTTAGCTATGGCTACACCTTC,CASSEGQLSYGYTF
TRBV30,-,15,-,TRBJ1-2,TGTGCCTGGAACCAGGGCAGGGCTTATTTGTATGGCTACACCTTC,CAWNQGRAYLYGYTF
TRBV29-1,-,11,-,TRBJ2-4,TGCAGCGTTGCAGAGGGAAGGGAGCAGTACTTC,CSVAEGREQYF
TRBV20-1,-,11,-,TRBJ2-5,TGCAGTGCTAGAAGGGAACTCGGACAGTACTTC,CSARRELGQYF
TRBV3-1,-,17,-,TRBJ2-6,TGTGCCAGCAGCCAAGGATCGGTTAGCTCTGGGGCCAACGTCCTGACTTTC,CASSQGSVSSGANVLTF
TRBV12-3/TRBV12-4,-,14,-,TRBJ1-5,TGTGCCAGCAGCTCGGACAGACCCAATCAGCCCCAGCATTTT,CASSSDRPNQPQHF
TRBV20-1,TRBD1,14,-,TRBJ2-7,TGCAGTGCTAGCATGGACAGGGACTCCGACGAGCAGTACTTC,CSASMDRDSDEQYF
TRBV7-9,TRBD1,13,-,TRBJ1-5,TGTGCCAGCAGCTGGACAGGGGGGCAGCCCCAGCATTTT,CASSWTGGQPQHF
TRBV10-3,-,12,many,TRBJ1-5,TGTGCCATCAGTGAGTCGGGTCAGCCCCAGCATTTT,CAISESGQPQHF
TRBV6-1,-,15,-,TRBJ1-2,TGTGCCAGCAGTGAAGTGAGAGTAGGGCCCTATGGCTACACCTTC,CASSEVRVGPYGYTF
TRBV29-1,-,14,few,TRBJ2-7,TGCAGCGTTGATGGGGAGGGGGAAACCTACGAGCAGTACTTC,CSVDGEGETYEQYF
TRBV4-2,-,15,-,TRBJ1-1,TGTGCCAGCAGCCAAGAGGAAGGGTACATAACTGAAGCTTTCTTT,CASSQEEGYITEAFF
TRBV4-2,-,17,few,TRBJ1-4,TGTGCCAGCAGCCAACCGGACAGAGGTGCAACTAATGAAAAACTGTTTTTT,CASSQPDRGATNEKLFF
TRBV9,-,14,few,TRBJ2-7,TGTGCCAGCAGCCCCCGGGACATCGCGTACGAGCAGTACTTC,CASSPRDIAYEQYF
TRBV13,TRBD1,14,few,TRBJ2-5,TGTGCCAGCAGCCAATTTCAGGGGGCTGGAGAGCAGTACTTC,CASSQFQGAGEQYF
TRBV4-2,-,17,-,TRBJ2-5,TGTGCCAGCAGCCAATCTGCAGGGGGGCACCCTCAAGAGACCCAGTACTTC,CASSQSAGGHPQETQYF
TRBV9,TRBD1,16,-,TRBJ2-3,TGTGCCAGCAGCGTAGGGACAGGGGGCGCGACAGATACGCAGTATTTT,CASSVGTGGATDTQYF
TRBV11-3,TRBD1,15,-,TRBJ1-2,TGTGCCAGCAGCTCCCGGGACAGGCCCTATGGAGGCTACACCTTC,CASSSRDRPYGGYTF
TRBV7-9,TRBD2,17,-,TRBJ2-7,TGTGCCAGCAGCTTTTGGAGGACTAGCGGGGGGATCTACGAGCAGTACTTC,CASSFWRTSGGIYEQYF